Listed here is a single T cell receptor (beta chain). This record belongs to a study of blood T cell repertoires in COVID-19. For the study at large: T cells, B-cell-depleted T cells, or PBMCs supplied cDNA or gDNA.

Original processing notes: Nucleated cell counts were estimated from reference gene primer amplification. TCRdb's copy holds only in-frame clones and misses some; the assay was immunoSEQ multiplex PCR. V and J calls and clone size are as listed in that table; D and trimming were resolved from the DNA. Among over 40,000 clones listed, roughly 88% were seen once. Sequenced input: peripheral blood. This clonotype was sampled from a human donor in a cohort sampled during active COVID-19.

CDR3 DNA: TGTGCCAGCAGGTCCGGGACAGGAGAAGGTGGCTACACCTTC. Protein: CASRSGTGEGGYTF. The gene calls are TRBV6-5 and TRBJ1-2; TRBD1 agrees at 8 bases. This CDR3 region has 14 residues. The J segment lost 7 bases and the V segment lost 6 bases, leaving 10 bases of the junction unmatched. Germline V gene sequence: CDR1 MNHEY, CDR2 SVGAGI.